This is a list of T cell receptor beta chains from one sample in a study of blood T cells in healthy people across ages. TCRdb reprocessed the 5' RACE reads via MiXCR and lists one record per CDR3 protein. The data contain about 1.8 million distinct CDR3 sequences, about 49% of them singletons. The specimen was blood. The source of these receptors is a woman in her forties in good health. CDR3s include the opening cysteine and the closing phenylalanine or tryptophan. D genes are given only for firm matches. Not all rows give a size; the values are once, few, many and, for expanded clones, a class.

d_gene: TRBD2; v_gene: TRBV4-2; abundance: NA; j_gene: TRBJ2-1; CDR3aa: CASSQDPLAGNNEQFF; CDR3nt: TGTGCCAGCAGCCAAGATCCTCTAGCGGGGAACAATGAGCAGTTCTTC
d_gene: TRBD1; v_gene: TRBV20-1; abundance: NA; j_gene: TRBJ2-1; CDR3aa: CSARDLDYGDRGIDEQFF; CDR3nt: TGCAGTGCTAGAGACCTAGACTATGGGGACAGGGGGATCGATGAGCAGTTCTTC
d_gene: NA; v_gene: TRBV27; abundance: NA; j_gene: TRBJ2-5; CDR3aa: CASSPNDLDTQYF; CDR3nt: TGTGCCAGCAGCCCAAATGACCTAGACACCCAGTACTTC
d_gene: TRBD2; v_gene: TRBV9; abundance: NA; j_gene: TRBJ2-2; CDR3aa: CASSASGSYTGELFF; CDR3nt: TGTGCCAGCAGCGCTAGCGGTTCTTACACCGGGGAGCTGTTTTTT
d_gene: NA; v_gene: TRBV7-2; abundance: NA; j_gene: TRBJ2-1; CDR3aa: CASSLVLHSDVEYNEQFF; CDR3nt: TGTGCCAGCAGCTTAGTGTTACACAGTGATGTGGAGTACAATGAGCAGTTCTTC
d_gene: NA; v_gene: TRBV6-2/TRBV6-3; abundance: NA; j_gene: TRBJ2-1; CDR3aa: CASSYSPILQETQFF; CDR3nt: TGTGCCAGCAGTTACTCTCCGATCCTACAAGAGACCCAGTTCTTC
d_gene: NA; v_gene: TRBV6-2/TRBV6-3; abundance: NA; j_gene: TRBJ2-3; CDR3aa: CASLPGGLSTDTQYF; CDR3nt: TGTGCCAGCCTTCCCGGGGGCCTTAGCACAGATACGCAGTATTTT
d_gene: TRBD1; v_gene: TRBV5-1; abundance: NA; j_gene: TRBJ2-1; CDR3aa: CASSLLDRSSYNEQFF; CDR3nt: TGCGCCAGCAGCTTGTTGGACAGGAGCTCCTACAATGAGCAGTTCTTC
d_gene: NA; v_gene: TRBV2; abundance: NA; j_gene: TRBJ2-5; CDR3aa: CASTQSLGAQETQYF; CDR3nt: TGTGCCAGCACTCAGAGTCTGGGGGCCCAAGAGACCCAGTACTTC
d_gene: TRBD2; v_gene: TRBV20-1; abundance: few; j_gene: TRBJ2-5; CDR3aa: CSARGLAGDGWFYQETQYF; CDR3nt: TGCAGTGCTAGGGGACTAGCGGGGGACGGATGGTTTTACCAAGAGACCCAGTACTTC
d_gene: TRBD1; v_gene: TRBV29-1; abundance: NA; j_gene: TRBJ2-4; CDR3aa: CSEDRATKNIQYF; CDR3nt: TGCAGCGAGGACAGGGCTACCAAAAACATTCAGTACTTC
d_gene: TRBD1; v_gene: TRBV28; abundance: once; j_gene: TRBJ1-1; CDR3aa: CASRLGDRGTEAFF; CDR3nt: TGTGCCAGCAGGTTAGGGGACAGGGGTACTGAAGCTTTCTTT
d_gene: TRBD1; v_gene: TRBV6-5; abundance: NA; j_gene: TRBJ2-1; CDR3aa: CASSPDRAPLRQFF; CDR3nt: TGTGCCAGCAGTCCCGACAGGGCACCCCTCAGGCAGTTCTTC
d_gene: NA; v_gene: TRBV5-6; abundance: NA; j_gene: TRBJ1-2; CDR3aa: CASSLALTLTSVDYGYTF; CDR3nt: TGTGCCAGCAGCTTGGCCCTTACCCTGACAAGCGTGGATTATGGCTACACCTTC
d_gene: NA; v_gene: TRBV20-1; abundance: NA; j_gene: TRBJ2-1; CDR3aa: CSASPQGPNEQFF; CDR3nt: TGCAGTGCTAGCCCCCAGGGTCCCAATGAGCAGTTCTTC
d_gene: NA; v_gene: TRBV5-5; abundance: few; j_gene: TRBJ1-2; CDR3aa: CASSLGIPSQSNYGYTF; CDR3nt: TGTGCCAGCAGCTTGGGTATTCCCTCCCAATCTAACTATGGCTACACCTTC
d_gene: TRBD1; v_gene: TRBV6-2/TRBV6-3; abundance: NA; j_gene: TRBJ1-5; CDR3aa: CASSYSRDRVNYQPQHF; CDR3nt: TGTGCCAGCAGTTACTCGAGGGACAGGGTGAATTATCAGCCCCAGCATTTT
d_gene: NA; v_gene: TRBV6-6; abundance: NA; j_gene: TRBJ2-3; CDR3aa: CASSYSAEAGTQYF; CDR3nt: TGTGCCAGCAGTTACTCGGCCGAGGCAGGTACGCAGTATTTT
d_gene: TRBD1; v_gene: TRBV3-1; abundance: NA; j_gene: TRBJ2-1; CDR3aa: CASRQQGFNEQFF; CDR3nt: TGTGCCAGCAGGCAACAGGGGTTCAATGAGCAGTTCTTC
d_gene: NA; v_gene: TRBV6-6; abundance: NA; j_gene: TRBJ1-1; CDR3aa: CASSGVFEAFF; CDR3nt: TGTGCCAGCAGTGGTGTGTTTGAAGCTTTCTTT
d_gene: TRBD2; v_gene: TRBV29-1; abundance: few; j_gene: TRBJ2-7; CDR3aa: CSVEDERYPNPGTSYGYEQYF; CDR3nt: TGCAGCGTTGAAGATGAGAGGTATCCGAATCCCGGGACTAGCTATGGATACGAGCAGTACTTC
d_gene: NA; v_gene: TRBV20-1; abundance: NA; j_gene: TRBJ1-5; CDR3aa: CSARDGGKPQHF; CDR3nt: TGCAGTGCTAGAGACGGGGGTAAGCCCCAGCATTTT
d_gene: TRBD1; v_gene: TRBV7-2; abundance: once; j_gene: TRBJ2-1; CDR3aa: CASSFLQGAGHEQFF; CDR3nt: TGTGCCAGCAGCTTTTTACAGGGGGCAGGCCATGAGCAGTTCTTC
d_gene: NA; v_gene: TRBV6-4; abundance: few; j_gene: TRBJ2-1; CDR3aa: CASSEGGLNEQFF; CDR3nt: TGTGCCAGCAGTGAAGGGGGGCTTAATGAGCAGTTCTTC
d_gene: TRBD1; v_gene: TRBV5-1; abundance: few; j_gene: TRBJ1-4; CDR3aa: CASSSPDRGGEKLFF; CDR3nt: TGCGCCAGCAGCTCTCCGGACAGGGGCGGTGAAAAACTGTTTTTT
d_gene: NA; v_gene: TRBV20-1; abundance: NA; j_gene: TRBJ2-3; CDR3aa: CSARRVYPASSPDTQYF; CDR3nt: TGCAGTGCTAGGAGGGTCTACCCGGCTAGTAGCCCAGATACGCAGTATTTT
d_gene: NA; v_gene: TRBV4-3; abundance: many; j_gene: TRBJ2-7; CDR3aa: CASSQAGRNSYEQYF; CDR3nt: TGCGCCAGCAGCCAAGCGGGACGGAACTCCTACGAGCAGTACTTC
d_gene: NA; v_gene: TRBV15; abundance: NA; j_gene: TRBJ2-7; CDR3aa: CATSRENEGDYEQYF; CDR3nt: TGTGCCACCAGCAGAGAAAACGAGGGTGACTACGAGCAGTACTTC
d_gene: NA; v_gene: TRBV21-1; abundance: few; j_gene: TRBJ2-3; CDR3aa: CASSKGSRNTDTQYF; CDR3nt: TGTGCCAGCAGCAAAGGATCCAGAAACACAGATACGCAGTATTTT
d_gene: NA; v_gene: TRBV28; abundance: NA; j_gene: TRBJ1-6; CDR3aa: CASSPWGRPNSPLHF; CDR3nt: TGTGCCAGCAGCCCTTGGGGCAGGCCCAATTCACCCCTCCACTTT
d_gene: NA; v_gene: TRBV29-1; abundance: many; j_gene: TRBJ1-2; CDR3aa: CSVRTGGNYGYTF; CDR3nt: TGCAGCGTTCGCACAGGAGGTAACTATGGCTACACCTTC
d_gene: NA; v_gene: TRBV12-3/TRBV12-4; abundance: few; j_gene: TRBJ1-4; CDR3aa: CASSNTSTNEKLFF; CDR3nt: TGTGCCAGCAGTAACACTTCAACTAATGAAAAACTGTTTTTT
d_gene: NA; v_gene: TRBV6-1; abundance: few; j_gene: TRBJ2-7; CDR3aa: CASSGGGFGRIGYEQYF; CDR3nt: TGTGCCAGCAGTGGCGGAGGGTTCGGTCGAATTGGTTACGAGCAGTACTTC
d_gene: TRBD1; v_gene: TRBV9; abundance: NA; j_gene: TRBJ1-6; CDR3aa: CASSVGDSYSPLHF; CDR3nt: TGTGCCAGCAGCGTAGGGGACAGTTATTCACCCCTCCACTTT
d_gene: NA; v_gene: TRBV7-2; abundance: few; j_gene: TRBJ2-7; CDR3aa: CASSLGGTGTHEQYF; CDR3nt: TGTGCCAGCAGCTTAGGCGGGACCGGGACCCACGAGCAGTACTTC
d_gene: NA; v_gene: TRBV25-1; abundance: NA; j_gene: TRBJ2-3; CDR3aa: CASSWSGPAADTQYF; CDR3nt: TGTGCCAGCAGTTGGTCCGGTCCCGCGGCAGATACGCAGTATTTT
d_gene: NA; v_gene: TRBV7-9; abundance: NA; j_gene: TRBJ2-1; CDR3aa: CSGSKEQFF; CDR3nt: TGCAGTGGGTCAAAAGAGCAGTTCTTC
d_gene: TRBD1; v_gene: TRBV24-1; abundance: NA; j_gene: TRBJ2-1; CDR3aa: CATRSRGSYNEQFF; CDR3nt: TGTGCCACCAGAAGCAGGGGGTCTTACAATGAGCAGTTCTTC
d_gene: NA; v_gene: TRBV20-1; abundance: NA; j_gene: TRBJ2-3; CDR3aa: CSATVPLRDPKTDTQYF; CDR3nt: TGCAGTGCTACTGTACCTCTCCGGGACCCGAAGACAGATACGCAGTATTTT
d_gene: NA; v_gene: TRBV4-2; abundance: NA; j_gene: TRBJ1-5; CDR3aa: CASSSQGREGQPQHF; CDR3nt: TGTGCCAGCAGCTCACAGGGCAGGGAAGGGCAGCCCCAGCATTTT
d_gene: NA; v_gene: TRBV10-3; abundance: few; j_gene: TRBJ2-5; CDR3aa: CAISQETSGETQYF; CDR3nt: TGTGCCATCAGTCAAGAAACATCAGGGGAGACCCAGTACTTC
d_gene: NA; v_gene: TRBV20-1; abundance: once; j_gene: TRBJ2-1; CDR3aa: CSATTGFYNEQFF; CDR3nt: TGCAGTGCTACGACAGGTTTCTACAATGAGCAGTTCTTC
d_gene: NA; v_gene: TRBV29-1; abundance: NA; j_gene: TRBJ1-1; CDR3aa: CSVEVDRNTEAFF; CDR3nt: TGCAGCGTTGAAGTCGACAGGAACACTGAAGCTTTCTTT
d_gene: NA; v_gene: TRBV4-3; abundance: few; j_gene: TRBJ2-7; CDR3aa: CASSQVGFSTEQYF; CDR3nt: TGCGCCAGCAGCCAAGTTGGGTTTTCTACCGAGCAGTACTTC
d_gene: NA; v_gene: TRBV7-3; abundance: once; j_gene: TRBJ2-1; CDR3aa: CASSFTGTQGNEQFF; CDR3nt: TGTGCCAGCAGCTTTACCGGGACTCAAGGCAATGAGCAGTTCTTC
d_gene: TRBD1; v_gene: TRBV13; abundance: NA; j_gene: TRBJ2-7; CDR3aa: CASSEGQGFSYEQYF; CDR3nt: TGTGCCAGCAGCGAGGGACAGGGGTTCTCCTACGAGCAGTACTTC
d_gene: NA; v_gene: TRBV14; abundance: NA; j_gene: TRBJ1-1; CDR3aa: CASSRDMVNTEAFF; CDR3nt: TGTGCCAGCAGCCGGGACATGGTGAACACTGAAGCTTTCTTT
d_gene: TRBD2; v_gene: TRBV2; abundance: NA; j_gene: TRBJ2-5; CDR3aa: CASREVAGALETQYF; CDR3nt: TGTGCCAGCAGGGAGGTAGCGGGGGCCTTGGAGACCCAGTACTTC
d_gene: TRBD1; v_gene: TRBV5-1; abundance: NA; j_gene: TRBJ2-1; CDR3aa: CASSPNTGGWEQFF; CDR3nt: TGCGCCAGCAGCCCGAATACAGGGGGCTGGGAGCAGTTCTTC
d_gene: NA; v_gene: TRBV4-3; abundance: NA; j_gene: TRBJ1-2; CDR3aa: CASSPGTSDYNEQFFGPGDGYTF; CDR3nt: NA
d_gene: TRBD1; v_gene: TRBV28; abundance: few; j_gene: TRBJ2-3; CDR3aa: CASRGQGSTDTQYF; CDR3nt: TGTGCCAGCAGGGGACAGGGTAGCACAGATACGCAGTATTTT
d_gene: TRBD2; v_gene: TRBV4-3; abundance: NA; j_gene: TRBJ2-3; CDR3aa: CASSQDAPGWGRADTQYF; CDR3nt: TGCGCCAGCAGCCAAGACGCGCCCGGCTGGGGGAGGGCAGATACGCAGTATTTT
d_gene: NA; v_gene: TRBV25-1; abundance: few; j_gene: TRBJ2-1; CDR3aa: CASRSYTGYNEQFF; CDR3nt: TGTGCCAGCAGAAGTTATACAGGGTACAATGAGCAGTTCTTC
d_gene: TRBD2; v_gene: TRBV7-2; abundance: many; j_gene: TRBJ2-7; CDR3aa: CASSRGGSSYEQYF; CDR3nt: TGTGCCAGCAGCCGCGGGGGGAGCTCCTACGAGCAGTACTTC
d_gene: TRBD1; v_gene: TRBV27; abundance: few; j_gene: TRBJ1-6; CDR3aa: CASSLSTRGNNSPLHF; CDR3nt: TGTGCCAGCAGTTTATCGACCAGGGGGAATAATTCACCCCTCCACTTT